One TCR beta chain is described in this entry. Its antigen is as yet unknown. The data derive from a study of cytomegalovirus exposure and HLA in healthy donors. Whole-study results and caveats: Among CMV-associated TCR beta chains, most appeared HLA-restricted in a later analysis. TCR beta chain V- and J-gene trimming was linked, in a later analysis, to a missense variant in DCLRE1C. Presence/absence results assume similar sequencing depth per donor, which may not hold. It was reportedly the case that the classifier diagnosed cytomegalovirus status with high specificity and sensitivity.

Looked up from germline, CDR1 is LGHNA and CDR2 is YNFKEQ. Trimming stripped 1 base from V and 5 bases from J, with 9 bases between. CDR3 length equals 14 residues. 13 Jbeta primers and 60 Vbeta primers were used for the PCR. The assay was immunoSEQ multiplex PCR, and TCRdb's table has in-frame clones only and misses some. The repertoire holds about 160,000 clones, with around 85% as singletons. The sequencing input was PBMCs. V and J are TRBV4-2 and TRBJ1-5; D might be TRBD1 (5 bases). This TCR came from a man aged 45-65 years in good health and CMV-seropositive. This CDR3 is CASSQGQQDQPQHF. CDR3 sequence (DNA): TGTGCCAGCAGCCAAGGACAGCAGGATCAGCCCCAGCATTTT.